This paragraph reports one TCR beta chain. V was pared by 7 bases and J by 1 base, with 6 bases of the junction left unmatched. Germline-derived CDR1 and CDR2 are MDHEN and SYDVKM. The CDR3 runs 14 residues. The data stem from a study of blood T cell repertoires in COVID-19. As for the study in general: Researchers got acute and convalescent COVID-19 samples from the United States, Italy and Spain. Sources were T cells, B-cell-depleted T cells, or PBMCs; the material itself was cDNA or gDNA.

In the study's own analysis: The authors estimated nucleated cell counts from reference gene primer amplification. The repertoire was sequenced with immunoSEQ multiplex PCR; TCRdb's copy has only in-frame clones and lacks some. The V and J calls and clone size are taken from that table; D and trimming were inferred from the DNA. The profile shows about 90,000 clones, about 81% of them singletons. The sample comprised peripheral blood. This receptor was obtained from a human donor in a cohort sampled during active COVID-19. The chain joins TRBV28 to TRBJ1-1, with 7 bases lining up with TRBD1. The CDR3 DNA reads TGTGCCAGCACGTGGGCAGGGGGGAACACTGAAGCTTTCTTT. Translating gives CASTWAGGNTEAFF.